This TCR beta chain was profiled in a study of shared clonotypes between healthy human individuals (TCRdb year 2020). Notes on the research overall: A couple of women and three men aged 18 to 49 years were included in the cohort. Between about 0.8 and 9 billion PBMCs per donor were obtained by leukapheresis. For each donor, three plates each were used for CD4 naive and CD4 memory, two plates were used for CD8 naive, and one plate was used for CD8 memory. To estimate repertoire size and how much clonotype sharing occurs between individuals, the study deeply sequenced the blood TCR repertoires of several healthy adults. To increase sequencing depth and limit assay-specific biases, different laboratories used diverse techniques to prepare libraries and sequence TCR repertoires. The investigation overall reported the following: Sampling was restricted to blood, and TCR repertoires in tissues likely differ from the TCR repertoires found in blood. Higher generation probabilities were observed for clonotypes shared by all four sorted-subset donors than for non-shared clonotypes. Because the study included a small number of donors, the genetic and exposure-history diversity represented was limited. When a few donors were compared, the shared fraction of clonotypes was around 5% for naive CD4, 3% to 4% for naive CD8, 2.3% for memory CD4, and roughly 0.43% for memory CD8. Naive subsets generally had larger estimated clonotype richness than memory subsets did. Rarefaction of sorted-subset datasets indicated incomplete sequencing despite the large sequencing depth. Pairwise subsampling indicated that sequencing depth was expected to affect the degree of clonotype sharing among donors.

TCR CDR3 regions were amplified from genomic DNA by multiplex PCR using the deep immunoSEQ assay. For each cell subset, the extracted genomic DNA was distributed evenly across all wells of several immunoSEQ 96-well plates, and each plate served as one replicate. For sorted subsets, about 220 ng of genomic DNA, equivalent to some 33,000 T cell genomes, went into each replicate PCR. The purified libraries were quantified using a Qubit 3.0 fluorometer, sized with a Bioanalyzer 2100, and then quantified again using the KAPA Library Quantification kit. Every immunoSEQ 96-well plate was sequenced on a separate single-read 150-cycle Illumina NextSeq 550 flow cell. The paper's data handling went like this. Because the immunoSEQ output held only junctional sequences and lacked quality scores, the filtering could not match the filtering applied to full-length reads. To assign V/J genes and CDR3, sequences were annotated using PyIR, a Python wrapper for IgBLAST v1.9, with IMGT germline references. Reads with weak V/J assignments (E-value above 1e-6), missing CDR3, stop codons, out-of-frame junctions, or ambiguous translated residues were removed. A V3J clonotype was defined by an identical inferred V gene, J gene, and CDR3 amino acid sequence. The percentage overlap between two repertoires was calculated by dividing the number of shared unique clonotypes by the size of the smaller repertoire. RTK rarefaction, the Chao1 estimator, and Recon v2.1 estimates of unobserved clonotypes were used to assess repertoire richness. Generation probabilities for all TCRbeta clonotypes obtained by the gDNA method from a handful of donors were computed using OLGA. The table was pulled from immuneACCESS by TCRdb, which kept in-frame rearrangements only. Such tables lose some clones; where checked, under half of the loss comes from unresolved V genes, and the rest has no known cause. For V, J and clone size, that table is used; D and trimming come from the DNA. A total of a few million clones appear in this sample, around 94% of them only once. Of the sample, roughly 0.14% is held by the ten largest clones.

Donors were healthy HIV-negative adults with no recently reported acute infections or vaccinations. Only Caucasian adults living in Nashville, Tennessee, USA were represented among the donors. CD4+ T cells were enriched by magnetic negative selection, after which naive cells were positively selected on CD45RA and the negative fraction was taken as the memory subset. After blood collection by leukapheresis, PBMCs were isolated using Ficoll-Histopaque density gradient centrifugation and then cryopreserved in the vapor phase of liquid nitrogen. Analytical flow cytometry was used to check the purity and quantity of every magnetically sorted T cell population. Genomic DNA was isolated from every sorted fraction and measured by UV absorbance on a Nanodrop 2000c. V drops 3 bases and J drops 5 bases, leaving 14 bases in between. There are 15 amino acids in the CDR3, from cysteine to phenylalanine inclusive. Only the CDR3 DNA is retained, 45 bases long and in frame from the first base. The germline V gene provides CDR1 SGHTA and CDR2 FQGNSA.

About this clone itself: Its recognized antigen is unknown. Nothing much larger sits one base from this clone, and base qualities are not available.

The TCR was taken from a man between 18 and 29 years old in good health. The sequenced material came from naive CD4+ T cells sorted from blood. This specimen's cell subset or site label, interpreted: CD45RA+ positively selected. Here the chain combines TRBV7-2 and TRBJ1-5; TRBD1 is perhaps the D gene, given 5 matching bases. The nucleotide sequence reads as follows: TGTGCCAGCAGCTTGGGGTCTCAGGGTTATCAGCCCCAGCATTTT. This encodes CASSLGSQGYQPQHF.